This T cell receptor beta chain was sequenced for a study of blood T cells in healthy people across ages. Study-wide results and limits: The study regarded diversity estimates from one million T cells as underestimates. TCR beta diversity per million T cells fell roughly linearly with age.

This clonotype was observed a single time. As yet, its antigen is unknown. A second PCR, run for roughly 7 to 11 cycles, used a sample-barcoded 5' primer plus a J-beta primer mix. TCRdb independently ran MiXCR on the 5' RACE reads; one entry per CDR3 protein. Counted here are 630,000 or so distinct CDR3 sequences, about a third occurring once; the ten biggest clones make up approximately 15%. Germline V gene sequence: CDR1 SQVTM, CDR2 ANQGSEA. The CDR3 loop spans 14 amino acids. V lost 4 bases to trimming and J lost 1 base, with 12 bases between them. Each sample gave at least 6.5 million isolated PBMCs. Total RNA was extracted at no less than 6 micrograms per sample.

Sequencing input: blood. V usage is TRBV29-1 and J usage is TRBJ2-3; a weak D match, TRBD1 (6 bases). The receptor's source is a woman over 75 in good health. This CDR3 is CSVGTEPRTDTQYF. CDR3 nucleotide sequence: TGCAGCGTTGGGACAGAACCTCGCACAGATACGCAGTATTTT.